Listed below are T cell receptor beta chains from one sample, sequenced in a study of blood T cells in healthy people across ages. One entry per CDR3 protein results from TCRdb running MiXCR on the 5' RACE reads. The repertoire includes about 2 million distinct CDR3 sequences, about 50% of them detected once, and less than 2.5% sits in the top ten. Sequencing was performed on blood. Receptors originate from a woman aged 40 to 55 in good health. Both conserved end residues are part of each CDR3. A D gene is named only where the DNA matches it firmly. Clone size is shown for a subset of rows, as once, few, many or a class of expanded clone.

V gene	clone size	D gene	J gene	CDR3 DNA	CDR3 protein
TRBV6-6	few	TRBD2	TRBJ2-5	TGTGCCAGCAGTGGGACTAGCGGGGGGGATGAGACCCAGTACTTC	CASSGTSGGDETQYF
TRBV7-2	few	TRBD2	TRBJ2-3	TGTGCCAGCGGACTAACGGGGGGGAGACCACGCGATACGCAGTATTTT	CASGLTGGRPRDTQYF
TRBV25-1	few	.	TRBJ2-1	TGTGCCAGCAGTGAACCCCAGCGCTACAATGAGCAGTTCTTC	CASSEPQRYNEQFF
TRBV6-1	.	TRBD1	TRBJ1-1	TGTGCCAGCAGGCCCGAGGACAGGTGGAACACTGAAACTTTCTTT	CASRPEDRWNTETFF
TRBV7-2	.	.	TRBJ2-6	TGTGCCAGCATCCAAGGGGGGGCTGGGGCCAACGTCCTGACTTTC	CASIQGGAGANVLTF
TRBV28	.	.	TRBJ2-5	TGTGCCAGCAAGGAAAGGGGCCATCAAGAGACCCAGTACTTC	CASKERGHQETQYF
TRBV5-1	.	.	TRBJ2-1	TGCGCCAGCAGCTTCCGGGCATATGCTTTCACTGCCAATGAGCAGTTCTTC	CASSFRAYAFTANEQFF
TRBV12-3/TRBV12-4	.	.	TRBJ2-3	TGTGCCAGCAGCCCGCCTGGCCCTACAGATACGCAGTATTTT	CASSPPGPTDTQYF
TRBV4-3	few	TRBD2	TRBJ2-5	TGCGCCAGCAGCCAGGACGCGGGGGAAGGCCAAGAGACCCAGTACTTC	CASSQDAGEGQETQYF
TRBV29-1	.	TRBD2	TRBJ2-3	TGCAGCGCTCAGCGGGGTAGCACAGATACGCAGTATTTT	CSAQRGSTDTQYF
TRBV12-3/TRBV12-4	.	.	TRBJ2-6	TGTGCCAGCAGTTTTCAGCGCTCTGGGGCCAACGTCCTGACTTTC	CASSFQRSGANVLTF
TRBV20-1	few	.	TRBJ2-7	TGCAGTGCTAGAGAGCGTCAGGGGACTCACGAGCAGTACTTC	CSARERQGTHEQYF
TRBV5-1	few	TRBD1	TRBJ2-1	TGCGCCAGCAGCTTGGATGGGACAGGAGCCTACAATGAGCAGTTCTTC	CASSLDGTGAYNEQFF
TRBV27	.	TRBD1	TRBJ2-7	TGTGCCAGCAGTGCCTCGACAGGGGAACTCTCCTACGAGCAGTACTTC	CASSASTGELSYEQYF
TRBV27	once	TRBD2	TRBJ2-3	TGTGCCAGCAGTACCCTAGCGGGGCACACAGATACGCAGTATTTT	CASSTLAGHTDTQYF
TRBV7-2	few	.	TRBJ2-1	TGTGCCAGCGTCGGTCAGTACAATGAGCAGTTCTTC	CASVGQYNEQFF
TRBV6-6	.	.	TRBJ1-1	TGTGCCAGCAGTTTGATTCCGGGACCGAACACTGAAGCTTTCTTT	CASSLIPGPNTEAFF
TRBV14	many	.	TRBJ1-6	TGTGCCAGCAGCCCGGGAAAATATAATTCACCCCTCCACTTT	CASSPGKYNSPLHF
TRBV4-2	.	.	TRBJ2-3	TGTGCCGGCAGCCAAGACCCAATACAGGAAACTAGCACAGATACGCAGTATTTT	CAGSQDPIQETSTDTQYF
TRBV4-3	.	TRBD2	TRBJ2-1	TGCGCCAGCAGCCAAGAATTGGGACTAGTCCCCGGGGCTGAGCGGTTCTTC	CASSQELGLVPGAERFF
TRBV12-3/TRBV12-4	.	.	TRBJ2-7	TGTGCCAGCAGTTTGCGGCAGGGAGTAGGCTACGAGCAGTACTTC	CASSLRQGVGYEQYF
TRBV29-1	.	.	TRBJ2-5	TGCAGCGTTGTCCCTGGCCTTGGGGAGACCCAGTACTTC	CSVVPGLGETQYF
TRBV19	.	.	TRBJ1-5	TGTGCCAGTAGTAGGGGGGCAGGTGATCAGCCCCAGCATTTT	CASSRGAGDQPQHF
TRBV6-6	.	TRBD2	TRBJ2-1	TGTGCCAGCAGTTACCACCTTAGCGGGGGGAGATCCAATGAGCAGTTCTTC	CASSYHLSGGRSNEQFF
TRBV4-1	.	TRBD2	TRBJ2-1	TGCGCCAGCAACCAAGACCCCACTAGCGGGGGCCGGGAGCAGTTCTTC	CASNQDPTSGGREQFF
TRBV20-1	.	TRBD2	TRBJ2-1	TGCAGTGCTACCCCATACCGGACTAGCGGGGAGGAGGGCAATGAGCAGTTCTTC	CSATPYRTSGEEGNEQFF
TRBV4-1	few	TRBD1	TRBJ1-2	TGCGCCAGCAGCCAAGAGCCGGGGACAGGATACCTTAACTATGGCTACACCTTC	CASSQEPGTGYLNYGYTF
TRBV10-2	.	.	TRBJ2-1	TGCGCCAGCAGTGAGAGTGGCGTTTCCGAGACCCAGTTCTTC	CASSESGVSETQFF
TRBV7-3	few	.	TRBJ1-2	TGTGCCAGCAGCTTAACGGGAGGGACCGGCTACACCTTC	CASSLTGGTGYTF
TRBV6-1	.	TRBD2	TRBJ2-1	TGTGCCAGCCTAGCGGGGGCCTTGAATGAGCAGTTCTTC	CASLAGALNEQFF
TRBV4-1	.	.	TRBJ1-3	TGCGCCAGCAGCCAAGATCGGCAGACCTCTGGAAACACCATATATTTT	CASSQDRQTSGNTIYF
TRBV12-3/TRBV12-4	few	.	TRBJ2-5	TGTGCCAGCAGTTTAAATGGGGAAAGAGAGGAGACCCAGTACTTC	CASSLNGEREETQYF
TRBV11-2	.	.	TRBJ2-5	TGTGCCGGCAGCCTTTGGGCAGGCCGGGAGACCCAGTACTTC	CAGSLWAGRETQYF
TRBV28	few	.	TRBJ2-7	TGTGCCAGCAGTTTAGTAACCCCAGGGGCTGGGGTAAACATTCTGTACTTC	CASSLVTPGAGVNILYF
TRBV4-3	few	TRBD1	TRBJ2-7	TGCGCCAGCAGCCGCCTTTCGGGACAGAGCTCCTACGAGCAGTACTTC	CASSRLSGQSSYEQYF
TRBV11-2	few	.	TRBJ2-5	TGTGCCAGCAGCTTAAACGAACAGGGACGGGAGACCCAGTACTTC	CASSLNEQGRETQYF
TRBV15	few	TRBD1	TRBJ1-1	TGTGCCACCAGCAGAACCAGACAGGGGAACACTGAAGCTTTCTTT	CATSRTRQGNTEAFF
TRBV7-9	.	TRBD2	TRBJ2-5	TGTGCCAGCAGCTTAACGTCAGGGACCGGGGGGGAGACCCAGTACTTC	CASSLTSGTGGETQYF
TRBV24-1	.	TRBD1	TRBJ2-4	TGTGCCACCAGTGATCCGGGACAGATAGAAATTCAGTACTTC	CATSDPGQIEIQYF
TRBV7-6	few	.	TRBJ2-1	TGTGCCAGCAGCTTAGTGGGGACACCCAACAATGAGCAGTTCTTC	CASSLVGTPNNEQFF
TRBV20-1	.	TRBD2	TRBJ2-3	TGCAGTGCTAGCGGACATCTAGCGGGGGCCAGCACAGATACGCAGTATTTT	CSASGHLAGASTDTQYF
TRBV12-3/TRBV12-4	.	.	TRBJ2-7	TGTGCCAGCAGTCAGTTGGGGGGCGAGCAGTACTTC	CASSQLGGEQYF
TRBV12-3/TRBV12-4	.	.	TRBJ2-4	TGTGCCAGCAGTTTAGCCCAGGGGGGAACCAAAAACATTCAGTACTTC	CASSLAQGGTKNIQYF
TRBV7-2	.	TRBD2	TRBJ2-5	TGTGCCAGCAGCTCGAATATTGGGACTAGCGGACAAGAGACCCAGTACTTC	CASSSNIGTSGQETQYF
TRBV12-3/TRBV12-4	.	TRBD2	TRBJ2-3	TGTGCCAGCAGTTCGGGGACTAGCGGGGGATTATCGCAGTATTTT	CASSSGTSGGLSQYF
TRBV5-1	.	.	TRBJ2-5	TGCGCCAGCAGCTCTCAGACAGCACAAGAGACCCAGTACTTC	CASSSQTAQETQYF
TRBV7-8	.	.	TRBJ1-5	TGTGCCAGCAGCTTAGGAGGGGGGAGTAGCAATCAGCCCCAGCATTTT	CASSLGGGSSNQPQHF
TRBV19	.	TRBD1	TRBJ2-7	TGTGCCAGTAGACTCGACAGGGCCTCCTACAATGAGCAGTACTTC	CASRLDRASYNEQYF
TRBV4-1	.	.	TRBJ2-1	TGCGCCAGCAGCCAAGATCGAACGGTTCGGCAGTTCTTC	CASSQDRTVRQFF
TRBV20-1	few	TRBD1	TRBJ2-7	TGCAGTGCTTCTCAAGGGGGCCTAACGATGAGCTCCTACAATGAGCAGTACTTC	CSASQGGLTMSSYNEQYF
TRBV5-6	.	TRBD1	TRBJ2-2	TGTGCCAGCAGGTGGACAGGGAGGAACACCGGGGAGCTGTTTTTT	CASRWTGRNTGELFF
TRBV20-1	few	.	TRBJ2-3	TGCAGTGCTAGATCTGGCGGGGCTAGCACAGATACGCAGTATTTT	CSARSGGASTDTQYF
TRBV27	.	.	TRBJ2-6	TGTGCCAGCAGTTTCCTGGCCTCTGGGGCCAACGTCCTGACTTTC	CASSFLASGANVLTF